This T cell receptor beta chain was recorded in a study of blood T cells in healthy people across ages (dated by TCRdb to the mid-2010s). About the study as a whole: In model experiments, template switching captured roughly one uniquely barcoded TCR beta cDNA molecule for every two T cells. Using deep sequencing normalized with unique cDNA molecular identifiers, the study measured how TCR beta repertoire diversity changes with age. Four age groups were formed from the donors: young (average roughly 16 years), middle-aged (approximately 40), aged (62) and long-lived (around 82). For two donors (one aged 18 to 30 and one aged 80 or older), the study analyzed two additional independent replicas of 1 million unique cDNA reads from the same blood draw. To avoid experimental bias, donors of different ages were randomly spread across the sequencing lanes.

Libraries were made using 5' RACE. The sequencer listed for this sample is Illumina HiSeq 2500. A second roughly 7 to 12 cycle PCR used a sample-barcoded 5' primer and a J-beta primer mix. Each TCR beta cDNA molecule received a unique molecular identifier from a template-switch 5' adaptor carrying 12 random nucleotides. At least 2.5 million CDR3-containing paired-end reads were obtained from each sample. All of the RNA was converted into first-strand cDNA using the Mint cDNA synthesis kit, with a TRBC-specific oligonucleotide serving as the primer. After uracil-DNA glycosylase treatment, a first 18-cycle PCR used universal primers M1SS and BC2_uni_R on all cDNA. In the paper's pipeline: Normalization of each sample was performed by random selection of 1 million high-quality reads, each carrying a distinct molecular identifier. Instead of being binned into consensus sequences, reads that shared molecular identifiers were thrown out. MiTCR, set to a Q25 quality threshold and the strictest error-elimination algorithm, was used for CDR3 identification, clonotype clustering and error correction. A nonparametric unseen species model using Euler transformation provided a lower-bound estimate of total TCR beta diversity. TCRdb itself trimmed the public reads at Q25 with fastp, ran MiXCR and retained productive beta chains. Duplicate CDR3 protein sequences are folded into a single record with the most common DNA and genes. These V and J calls rely on TCRdb rather than the paper's analysis. A total of under 750,000 distinct CDR3 sequences appear in this sample, 45% to 55% of them only once. The top ten clones comprise approximately 23% of the sample.

Trimming at the junction amounts to 1 base on V and 7 bases on J, and the germline ends lie 14 bases apart. CDR1 and CDR2, per the germline V gene, are SGHTA and FQGNSA. From the cysteine through the phenylalanine, the CDR3 covers 15 amino acids. Only the CDR3 DNA is retained, 45 bases long and in frame from the first base. Systemically healthy Caucasian individuals from Russia, 35 to 50 in total and aged roughly 6 to 95 years, were included as donors. Each donor gave roughly 9.5 milliliters of peripheral blood, collected into EDTA-treated Vacutainer tubes. Ficoll-Paque density-gradient centrifugation was used to isolate PBMCs, with at least 7 million per sample. Trizol reagent was used to extract total RNA from PBMCs, with at least 5 micrograms per sample. The percentages of naive CD45RAhigh/CD27high T cells were determined by flow cytometry on a PBMC aliquot from every donor. As for this clonotype: This receptor's antigen is unknown. No per-base quality is available; no much larger clone lies one base away.

Broad study findings and their caveats: Since profiling was done on bulk unsorted PBMCs, naive and antigen-experienced compartments could not be conclusively compared. The long-lived group showed more naive CD4+ T cells, fewer expanded clones and increased TCR diversity than the aged group, suggesting age selection. As age increased, observed TCR beta diversity per million T cells dropped in a roughly linear way, and a significant reduction was already evident by age about 40. A strong correlation was found between observed TCR beta diversity and the percentage of naive T cells measured by flow cytometry. Because donor CMV infection status was unknown, age-related changes in expanded clonotypes were potentially confounded. Estimates of total diversity based on one million sequenced T cells were regarded as lower bounds and as underestimates.

The material sequenced was blood. The source of this sequence is a man at least 80 years old in good health. In this chain, TRBV7-2 is recombined with TRBJ2-1; the D gene is perhaps TRBD2, from 6 matching bases. CDR3 sequence: CASSLEGLIGNEQFF. The DNA sequence follows: TGTGCCAGCAGCTTAGAGGGACTGATTGGGAATGAGCAGTTCTTC.